This T cell receptor (beta chain) was found in a study of graft-versus-host responses after intestinal transplantation. Across the whole study: Each recipient received a multivisceral, liver-intestinal, or isolated intestinal graft. Every transplant recipient was induced with anti-thymocyte globulin, then maintained on tacrolimus and steroids for approximately three years. Study observations and caveats: Recipient marrow contained GvH clones, some of which appeared first in ileum or blood.

Only in-frame clones appear in the TCRdb table, and some are missing; sequencing was by immunoSEQ multiplex PCR. The sample lists about 90,000 clones; about 94% were seen once. Points on this clone: Its antigen is unknown.

The CDR3 spans 13 residues. Per the germline V gene, CDR1 is MNHNS and CDR2 is SASEGT. Trimming cost V 7 bases and J 11 bases; bases outside gene matches: 8. Sequencing was performed on unstimulated CD4+ T cells sorted from spleen or lymph node cells, taken before transplant. The chain combines TRBV6-1 with TRBJ1-6, with 7 nucleotides matching TRBD1. The receptor comes from a human donor who was the organ donor for an intestinal transplant. In nucleotides, the CDR3 is TGTGCCAGCATTATGACAGGGAGCACACCCCTCCACTTT. Its protein is CASIMTGSTPLHF.